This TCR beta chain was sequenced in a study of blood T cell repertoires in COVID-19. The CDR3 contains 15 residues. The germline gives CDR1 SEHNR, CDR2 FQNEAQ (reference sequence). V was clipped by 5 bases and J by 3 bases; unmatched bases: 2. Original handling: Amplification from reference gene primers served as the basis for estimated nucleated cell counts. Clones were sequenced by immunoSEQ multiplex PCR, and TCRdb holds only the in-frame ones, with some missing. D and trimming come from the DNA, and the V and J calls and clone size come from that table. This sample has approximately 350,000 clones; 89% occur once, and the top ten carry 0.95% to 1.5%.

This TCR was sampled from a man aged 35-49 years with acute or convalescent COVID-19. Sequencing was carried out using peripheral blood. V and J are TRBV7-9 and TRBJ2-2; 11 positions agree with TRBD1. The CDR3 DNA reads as TGTGCCAGCAGCCGGACAGGGGGCCACACCGGGGAGCTGTTTTTT. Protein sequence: CASSRTGGHTGELFF.